A selection of T cell receptor beta chains follows, all from one sample in a study of T-cell reconstitution after alpha-beta-depleted transplantation in children. One entry per CDR3 protein results from TCRdb running MiXCR on the PCR reads. The table lists some 600,000 distinct CDR3 sequences, approximately 16% of them singletons. This specimen consisted of PBMCs from the stem cell graft donor, obtained from the stem cell graft. These receptor sequences come from a human donor who donated a stem cell graft to a child with acute myeloid leukemia. Each CDR3 is given with its conserved first and last residue. Fields, in order: D gene, J gene, V gene, CDR3 protein. D genes are given only for firm matches.

D: -; J: TRBJ1-2; V: TRBV9; CDR3: CASGRTDDNYGYTF
D: TRBD1; J: TRBJ2-5; V: TRBV7-9; CDR3: CASSFRLTGGMETQYF
D: TRBD2; J: TRBJ2-5; V: TRBV12-3/TRBV12-4; CDR3: CASSRGTSGVQETQYF
D: -; J: TRBJ1-1; V: TRBV18; CDR3: CASSPQVKMTEAFF
D: -; J: TRBJ2-3; V: TRBV5-1; CDR3: CASSPDNLRTDTQYF
D: TRBD1; J: TRBJ2-3; V: TRBV12-3/TRBV12-4; CDR3: CTCSLTGTAKPSTDTQYF
D: -; J: TRBJ1-2; V: TRBV20-1; CDR3: CSASWPFDGVGYGYTF
D: TRBD2; J: TRBJ2-1; V: TRBV11-1; CDR3: CASSLVHVSGGPNYNEQFF
D: -; J: TRBJ1-3; V: TRBV5-4; CDR3: CASSFDANTIYF
D: -; J: TRBJ2-3; V: TRBV20-1; CDR3: CSAKVEKLNLRTDTQYF
D: TRBD1; J: TRBJ2-7; V: TRBV7-9; CDR3: CASSPRGTENYEQYF
D: TRBD2; J: TRBJ2-1; V: TRBV10-3; CDR3: CAISESGGGLYNEQFF
D: -; J: TRBJ1-2; V: TRBV11-3; CDR3: CASSLDRGTYGYTF
D: TRBD1; J: TRBJ2-3; V: TRBV5-1; CDR3: CASSLEGTGRGDTQYF
D: -; J: TRBJ1-2; V: TRBV12-3/TRBV12-4; CDR3: CASSPRSGGQGDGYTF
D: TRBD1; J: TRBJ2-3; V: TRBV29-1; CDR3: CSVADLSDRGAPDTQYF
D: -; J: TRBJ2-5; V: TRBV20-1; CDR3: CSARDHGGQETQYF
D: TRBD1; J: TRBJ1-1; V: TRBV7-9; CDR3: CASSLGTGRWAEAFF
D: TRBD1; J: TRBJ1-6; V: TRBV9; CDR3: CASSPRQGPNSPLHF
D: -; J: TRBJ1-5; V: TRBV7-2; CDR3: CASSLGRTYNQPQHF
D: -; J: TRBJ1-6; V: TRBV6-5; CDR3: CASSYRESSYNSPLHF
D: TRBD1; J: TRBJ2-7; V: TRBV20-1; CDR3: CSARDRGRYEQYF
D: -; J: TRBJ2-5; V: TRBV18; CDR3: CASSPLDQETQYF
D: -; J: TRBJ2-3; V: TRBV12-3/TRBV12-4; CDR3: CASSWRAEDTQYF
D: TRBD1; J: TRBJ1-1; V: TRBV12-3/TRBV12-4; CDR3: CASSRMSTGLAFF
D: TRBD1; J: TRBJ2-2; V: TRBV24-1; CDR3: CATSDPPPGQAPNTGELFF
D: -; J: TRBJ2-5; V: TRBV20-1; CDR3: CSARGGGTETQYF
D: -; J: TRBJ1-1; V: TRBV6-2/TRBV6-3; CDR3: CAILTTGNTEAFF
D: -; J: TRBJ2-5; V: TRBV12-3/TRBV12-4; CDR3: CASSLGGGLQETQYF
D: TRBD2; J: TRBJ2-2; V: TRBV20-1; CDR3: CSARPWGGPPNTGELFF
D: -; J: TRBJ1-6; V: TRBV12-3/TRBV12-4; CDR3: CASSPGQPNNSPLHF
D: -; J: TRBJ2-6; V: TRBV7-9; CDR3: CASSLDLGKANVLTF
D: -; J: TRBJ2-7; V: TRBV7-2; CDR3: CASSFNSGGEQYF
D: -; J: TRBJ2-5; V: TRBV27; CDR3: CASSYRFPEETQYF
D: -; J: TRBJ1-2; V: TRBV4-1; CDR3: CASSQGTSGPYGYTF
D: -; J: TRBJ1-1; V: TRBV4-1; CDR3: CASSQEGGRVRAFF
D: -; J: TRBJ1-6; V: TRBV9; CDR3: CASSVSSTGFSPLHF
D: -; J: TRBJ2-5; V: TRBV24-1; CDR3: CATSNTNEETQYF
D: TRBD1; J: TRBJ1-5; V: TRBV20-1; CDR3: CSASLDRANQPQHF
D: -; J: TRBJ1-6; V: TRBV6-1; CDR3: CASSEETALYNSPLHF
D: TRBD1; J: TRBJ1-3; V: TRBV20-1; CDR3: CSARPGTGGNTIYF
D: TRBD1; J: TRBJ2-5; V: TRBV10-1; CDR3: CASSENRGKETQYF
D: TRBD2; J: TRBJ2-2; V: TRBV2; CDR3: CASTSRGGFNTGELFF
D: -; J: TRBJ1-1; V: TRBV10-3; CDR3: CAISQTGNTEAFF
D: -; J: TRBJ1-1; V: TRBV20-1; CDR3: CSARPQADDYTEAFF
D: -; J: TRBJ2-1; V: TRBV7-3; CDR3: CASSVLPGTNNEQFF
D: -; J: TRBJ2-1; V: TRBV12-3/TRBV12-4; CDR3: CASSLPGGYNEQFF
D: -; J: TRBJ2-5; V: TRBV28; CDR3: CASSGQTQYF
D: TRBD2; J: TRBJ2-7; V: TRBV7-8; CDR3: CASSKISGAGEQYF
D: TRBD2; J: TRBJ2-5; V: TRBV20-1; CDR3: CSAQRTGGHQETQYF